A selection of T cell receptor beta chains follows, all from one sample in a study of T cell responses to AZD1222 COVID-19 vaccine. Sequencing used immunoSEQ multiplex PCR; TCRdb keeps in-frame clones, though not all of them. The profile covers some 120,000 clones, with roughly nine tenths appearing a single time and 25% to 30% taken by the ten largest. The material was peripheral blood, obtained on day 0 of AZD1222 vaccination. Source of these receptors: an adult in good health. CDR3s include the opening cysteine and the closing phenylalanine or tryptophan. The D gene is left open where the match is weak. Clone size is not always given. Where it is, it says once, few, many or a class for expanded clones.

d_call	j_call	clone_size	v_call	cdr3_aa	cdr3_nt
-	TRBJ2-2	-	TRBV2	CASSEGRGTGELFF	TGTGCCAGCAGTGAAGGTCGGGGGACCGGGGAGCTGTTTTTT
-	TRBJ1-2	-	TRBV6-5	CASWGTGIHGYTF	TGTGCCAGTTGGGGCACAGGGATCCATGGCTACACCTTC
TRBD1	TRBJ2-7	-	TRBV5-1	CASSRDSHYEQYF	TGCGCCAGCAGTCGGGACAGCCATTACGAGCAGTACTTC
-	TRBJ1-5	-	TRBV6-5	CASLEPGYSNQPQHF	TGTGCCAGCCTTGAGCCTGGTTATAGCAATCAGCCCCAGCATTTT
-	TRBJ1-3	-	TRBV7-8	CASSFYTGGSGNTIYF	TGTGCCAGCAGCTTCTACACCGGGGGGTCTGGAAACACCATATATTTT
-	TRBJ1-1	-	TRBV10-2	CASSDDLGTTEAFF	TGCGCCAGCAGTGATGACTTGGGGACCACTGAAGCTTTCTTT
-	TRBJ2-1	few	TRBV28	CASSSIFPSYNEQFF	TGTGCCAGCAGTTCCATTTTTCCCTCCTACAATGAGCAGTTCTTC
-	TRBJ1-2	once	TRBV9	CASSDPGRGNGYTF	TGTGCCAGCAGCGACCCCGGGCGAGGGAATGGCTACACCTTC
TRBD1	TRBJ1-5	-	TRBV19	CASSKSGGANQPQHF	TGTGCCAGTAGTAAATCAGGGGGCGCAAATCAGCCCCAGCATTTT
TRBD2	TRBJ2-1	-	TRBV2	CASSSREGSYNEQFF	TGTGCCAGCAGCTCGCGGGAGGGCTCCTACAATGAGCAGTTCTTC
-	TRBJ1-2	-	TRBV27	CASSLGMGPNYGYTF	TGTGCCAGCAGTTTGGGGATGGGGCCCAACTATGGCTACACCTTC
-	TRBJ1-3	-	TRBV7-6	CASSYGPTSGNTIYF	TGTGCCAGCAGCTATGGGCCAACATCTGGAAACACCATATATTTT
TRBD1	TRBJ2-7	-	TRBV18	CASSPPQGVDREQYF	TGTGCCAGCTCACCACCACAGGGGGTTGATCGTGAGCAGTACTTC
TRBD2	TRBJ2-7	-	TRBV7-9	CASSLGLAGNYEQYF	TGTGCCAGCAGCTTAGGACTAGCGGGAAACTACGAGCAGTACTTC
-	TRBJ1-4	-	TRBV6-1	CASSETGTNEKLFF	TGTGCCAGCAGTGAAACAGGGACTAATGAAAAACTGTTTTTT
-	TRBJ2-5	-	TRBV5-1	CASSFGDGETQYF	TGCGCCAGCAGCTTCGGGGATGGGGAGACCCAGTACTTC
TRBD1	TRBJ2-1	-	TRBV7-2	CASSLGTGGSYNEQFF	TGTGCCAGCAGCTTAGGCACAGGGGGCTCCTACAATGAGCAGTTCTTC
TRBD1	TRBJ2-2	-	TRBV7-2	CASSLFPGGVGGTGELFF	TGTGCCAGCAGCTTATTCCCAGGGGGCGTCGGTGGCACCGGGGAGCTGTTTTTT
TRBD1	TRBJ1-3	-	TRBV28	CASNEQGSAGNTIYF	TGTGCCAGCAACGAACAGGGGTCGGCTGGAAACACCATATATTTT
-	TRBJ1-5	-	TRBV7-8	CASSLVSNQPQHF	TGTGCCAGCAGCTTAGTTAGCAATCAGCCCCAGCATTTT
TRBD1	TRBJ1-5	-	TRBV9	CASSLTGEGRPQHF	TGTGCCAGCAGCCTGACAGGGGAGGGCCGTCCCCAGCATTTT
TRBD1	TRBJ1-5	-	TRBV6-5	CASRTGGRGPQHF	TGTGCCAGCAGGACAGGGGGCCGTGGGCCCCAGCATTTT
-	TRBJ1-2	-	TRBV9	CASSVGREGGYTF	TGTGCCAGCAGCGTAGGCAGGGAGGGTGGCTACACCTTC
-	TRBJ2-2	-	TRBV27	CASSLQAPEELFF	TGTGCCAGCAGTTTACAGGCACCCGAGGAGCTGTTTTTT
-	TRBJ1-4	-	TRBV5-1	CASSLGQATNEKLFF	TGCGCCAGCAGCTTGGGACAGGCAACTAATGAAAAACTGTTTTTT
-	TRBJ1-2	-	TRBV15	CATSTHRVGYTF	TGTGCCACCAGCACCCACAGGGTCGGCTACACCTTC
-	TRBJ2-7	few	TRBV20-1	CSVGHYEQYF	TGCAGTGTCGGCCACTACGAGCAGTACTTC
-	TRBJ2-1	once	TRBV18	CASSSQDYNEQFF	TGTGCCAGCTCATCGCAAGATTACAATGAGCAGTTCTTC
-	TRBJ1-1	once	TRBV3-1/TRBV3-2	CASSERLGANTEAFF	TGTGCCAGCTCAGAGAGGCTGGGGGCGAACACTGAAGCTTTCTTT
-	TRBJ1-6	once	TRBV5-5	CASSWGQGVGSPLHF	TGTGCCAGCAGCTGGGGGCAGGGTGTAGGCTCACCCCTCCACTTT
TRBD1	TRBJ2-3	-	TRBV7-9	CASSRRDRVTDTQYF	TGTGCCAGCAGCCGCCGGGACAGGGTGACAGATACGCAGTATTTT
-	TRBJ1-3	-	TRBV7-2	CASSSYNEGNTIYF	TGTGCCAGCAGCTCCTACAACGAGGGAAACACCATATATTTT
-	TRBJ2-3	-	TRBV27	CASTRADTQYF	TGTGCCAGCACCCGCGCGGATACGCAGTATTTT
-	TRBJ1-5	few	TRBV2	CASSEGPTVNQPQHF	TGTGCCAGCAGTGAAGGTCCGACAGTAAATCAGCCCCAGCATTTT
-	TRBJ2-5	once	TRBV29-1	CSVESGAGGETQYF	TGCAGCGTTGAATCGGGGGCGGGTGGAGAGACCCAGTACTTC
-	TRBJ1-3	-	TRBV7-2	CASSWDGGSGNTIYF	TGTGCCAGCAGCTGGGACGGAGGCTCTGGAAACACCATATATTTT
-	TRBJ2-7	-	TRBV2	CASSVSYSSYEQYF	TGTGCCAGCAGTGTCAGTTACAGCTCCTACGAGCAGTACTTC
-	TRBJ1-3	-	TRBV9	CASSQTVEGNTIYF	TGTGCCAGCTCCCAGACGGTAGAGGGAAACACCATATATTTT
-	TRBJ2-7	-	TRBV28	CASSGHADISYEQYF	TGTGCCAGCAGTGGTCACGCGGATATCTCCTACGAGCAGTACTTC
-	TRBJ1-2	-	TRBV30	CAWSFTGFTGYTF	TGTGCCTGGAGTTTCACAGGGTTCACCGGCTACACCTTC
-	TRBJ2-1	-	TRBV4-2	CASSQDTRGQEEQFF	TGTGCCAGCAGCCAAGATACCCGGGGGCAGGAGGAGCAGTTCTTC
-	TRBJ1-5	-	TRBV7-8	CASNIRGNQPQHF	TGTGCCAGCAACATCCGGGGCAATCAGCCCCAGCATTTT
-	TRBJ1-1	once	TRBV29-1	CSAGKQGANTEAFF	TGCAGCGCTGGCAAACAGGGAGCGAACACTGAAGCTTTCTTT
-	TRBJ1-1	-	TRBV30	CAWNREGNTEAFF	TGTGCCTGGAACAGGGAAGGGAACACTGAAGCTTTCTTT
TRBD2	TRBJ2-1	-	TRBV28	CASNLAGGEGEQFF	TGTGCCAGCAACCTAGCGGGGGGGGAAGGAGAGCAGTTCTTC
-	TRBJ1-2	-	TRBV24-1	CATSDLSFRGYTF	TGTGCCACCAGTGATTTGTCTTTTCGTGGCTACACCTTC
-	TRBJ2-3	-	TRBV6-2/TRBV6-3	CASSFWWPSTDTQYF	TGTGCCAGCAGTTTTTGGTGGCCAAGCACAGATACGCAGTATTTT
-	TRBJ2-2	-	TRBV4-1	CASSQEGGAHGELFF	TGCGCCAGCAGCCAAGAGGGGGGGGCCCACGGGGAGCTGTTTTTT
-	TRBJ2-7	-	TRBV6-1	CASRIGSQAYEQYF	TGTGCCAGCAGGATAGGCAGTCAAGCCTACGAGCAGTACTTC
-	TRBJ1-2	-	TRBV6-5	CASSSNAGYGYTF	TGTGCCAGCAGCTCTAACGCGGGGTATGGCTACACCTTC
-	TRBJ2-3	-	TRBV5-6	CASSGASLADTQYF	TGTGCCAGCAGCGGGGCTAGCTTAGCAGATACGCAGTATTTT
-	TRBJ1-3	-	TRBV3-1/TRBV3-2	CASRETALSGNTIYF	TGTGCCAGCAGAGAAACAGCGTTATCTGGAAACACCATATATTTT
TRBD1	TRBJ1-6	-	TRBV6-6	CASSPTGGGNSPLHF	TGTGCCAGCAGTCCTACAGGGGGCGGCAATTCACCCCTCCACTTT
TRBD1	TRBJ1-6	-	TRBV6-5	CASSYGTGGGPLHF	TGTGCCAGCAGTTACGGGACAGGGGGGGGTCCCCTCCACTTT
TRBD1	TRBJ1-5	-	TRBV7-2	CASSLATGGNQPQHF	TGTGCCAGCAGCTTAGCGACAGGGGGAAATCAGCCCCAGCATTTT
TRBD1	TRBJ2-7	-	TRBV19	CASRTGNEQYF	TGTGCCAGTAGGACAGGGAACGAGCAGTACTTC
TRBD1	TRBJ2-7	-	TRBV10-3	CAISESRTGGEQYF	TGTGCCATCAGTGAGTCCAGGACAGGGGGCGAGCAGTACTTC
-	TRBJ1-1	few	TRBV5-1	CASSLGIRGLNTEAFF	TGCGCCAGCAGCTTGGGAATAAGGGGTTTGAACACTGAAGCTTTCTTT
-	TRBJ2-2	-	TRBV4-3	CASSQTGELFF	TGCGCCAGCAGCCAAACCGGGGAGCTGTTTTTT
TRBD1	TRBJ1-1	-	TRBV5-1	CASSWTGGGTEAFF	TGCGCCAGCAGCTGGACAGGGGGAGGAACTGAAGCTTTCTTT